This TCR beta chain was identified during a study of blood T cell repertoires in COVID-19. This table comes from immunoSEQ multiplex PCR, and its TCRdb copy is limited to in-frame clones, with some not included. The sample has 200,000 to 300,000 clones, roughly 85% seen once. Enrollment of patients from Seattle took place during active infection, with longitudinal follow-up. Sequencing was done on a sample of peripheral blood. The TCR comes from a man aged 50-60 years with COVID-19, enrolled during active disease.

The CDR3 region is CAWSFSPANTEAFF. The CDR3 DNA reads as TGTGCCTGGAGTTTTAGTCCTGCTAACACTGAAGCTTTCTTT. The chain recombines TRBV30 with TRBJ1-1; D call uncertain. CDR3 size: 14 residues. The V end was cut by 2 bases, the J end by 2 bases, with 12 bases between. Germline lookup yields CDR1 GTSNPN and CDR2 SVGIG (reference sequence).